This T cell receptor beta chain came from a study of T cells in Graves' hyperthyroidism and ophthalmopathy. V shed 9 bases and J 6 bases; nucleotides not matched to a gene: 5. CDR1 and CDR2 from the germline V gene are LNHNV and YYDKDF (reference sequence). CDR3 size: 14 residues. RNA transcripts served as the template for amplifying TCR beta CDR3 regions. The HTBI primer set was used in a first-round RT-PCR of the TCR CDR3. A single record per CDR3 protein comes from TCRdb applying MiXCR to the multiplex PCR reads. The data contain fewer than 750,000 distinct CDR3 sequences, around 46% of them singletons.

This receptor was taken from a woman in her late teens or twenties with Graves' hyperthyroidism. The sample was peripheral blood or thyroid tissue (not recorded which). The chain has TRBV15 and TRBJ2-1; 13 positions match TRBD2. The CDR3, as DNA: TGTGCCACTGGCGGGACTAGCGGGATCAATGAGCAGTTCTTC. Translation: CATGGTSGINEQFF.